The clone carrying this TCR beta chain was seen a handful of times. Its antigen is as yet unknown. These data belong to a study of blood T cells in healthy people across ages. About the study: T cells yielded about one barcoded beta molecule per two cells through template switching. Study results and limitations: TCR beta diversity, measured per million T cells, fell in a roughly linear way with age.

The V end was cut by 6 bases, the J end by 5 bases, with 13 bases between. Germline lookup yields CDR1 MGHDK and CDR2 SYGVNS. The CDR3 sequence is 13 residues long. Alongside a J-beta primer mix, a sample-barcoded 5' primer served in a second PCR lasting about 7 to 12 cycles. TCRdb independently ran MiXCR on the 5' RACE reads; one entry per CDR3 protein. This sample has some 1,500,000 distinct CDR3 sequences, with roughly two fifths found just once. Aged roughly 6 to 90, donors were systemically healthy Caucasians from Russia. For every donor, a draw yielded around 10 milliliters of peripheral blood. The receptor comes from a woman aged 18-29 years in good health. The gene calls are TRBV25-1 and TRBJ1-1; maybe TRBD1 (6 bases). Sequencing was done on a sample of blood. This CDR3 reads CASRKQGGTEAFF. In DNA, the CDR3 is TGTGCCAGCAGAAAACAGGGTGGTACTGAAGCTTTCTTT.